This T cell receptor beta chain originates from a study of ipilimumab plus nivolumab after autologous stem cell transplantation. Study background: Myeloma patients were high-risk transplant-naive or relapsed within 3 years of first autologous transplant.

Data came from immunoSEQ multiplex PCR; TCRdb stores just in-frame clones and leaves some out. The sample has about 40,000 clones; approximately 92% are singletons. Ipilimumab, 1 mg/kg, started 14 to 28 days after autologous transplant. The CDR3 extends over 16 amino acids. Germline lookup yields CDR1 SGHVS and CDR2 FQNEAQ. Trimming cost V 5 bases and J 0 bases, with 17 bases left between them. The chain recombines TRBV7-8 with TRBJ2-7, with a possible D match to TRBD2 (6 bases). This specimen consisted of PBMCs, obtained in a trial of ipilimumab plus nivolumab as post-transplant consolidation. The clonotype was recovered from a male donor with multiple myeloma. CDR3 nucleotide sequence: TGTGCCAGCAGCCCCCCGGACTACCAGAGCTCCTACGAGCAGTACTTC. Translating gives CASSPPDYQSSYEQYF.